This T cell receptor beta chain was found in a study of blood T cell repertoires in COVID-19. Turning to the study itself: Both acute and convalescent COVID-19 samples were obtained from the United States, Italy and Spain. Sources were T cells, B-cell-depleted T cells, or PBMCs; the material itself was cDNA or gDNA.

Sequenced by immunoSEQ multiplex PCR; TCRdb stores in-frame clones only, minus some. The profile shows around 300,000 clones, 80% to 90% of them singletons. The recovered donors of Cohort 3 showed two negative PCRs, clearance, or symptom resolution. CDR3 length equals 13 residues. Germline CDR1 and CDR2: LGHDT and YNNKEL (reference sequence). Trimming left V 4 bases short and J 5 bases short, with 9 bases between. The rearrangement links TRBV3-1 (or the pseudogene TRBV3-2) to TRBJ1-5; TRBD1 is a possible D gene (6 bases). This receptor was obtained from a woman younger than 35 who had recovered from COVID-19. What was sequenced was PBMCs or T cells enriched from blood (not recorded which). The CDR3 DNA reads as TGTGCCAGCAGCCCGACAGGTGATCAGCCCCAGCATTTT. Protein sequence: CASSPTGDQPQHF.